These 4 T cell receptor beta chains share one sample of origin, sequenced in a study of tumor-infiltrating lymphocytes in primary liver carcinoma. A primer in the constant region served to generate TCR beta cDNA from 500 to 600 ng of total RNA. Slightly modified ARM-PCR with three nested multiplex PCR rounds yielded TCR beta libraries. The first two PCR rounds, roughly 10 cycles each, used TRBV1-TRBV30 forward primers and a C-beta reverse primer. TCRdb used MiXCR to reprocess the multiplex PCR reads, holding one entry per CDR3 protein. The repertoire holds about 20,000 distinct CDR3 sequences, with around 80% as singletons. Co-extracting RNA and DNA was done with roughly 17-32 mg of unsorted bulk tissue as input. Sequenced input: liver tumor tissue from sampling region 2. As for subset: tumor region T2, inferior pole. The receptors originated from a woman aged 25 to 45 with primary liver carcinoma and hepatitis B virus infection.

Turning to this clonotype: The junction differs from germline at one of its ends, possibly a read error. This chain joins TRBV5-5 and TRBJ2-1, with no clear D. This CDR3 contains 13 residues. Germline V gives CDR1 SGHKS, CDR2 YYEKEE (reference sequence). The CDR3: CASSLRLINGQFF. CDR3 in DNA: TGCGCCAGCAGCTTAAGGTTGATTAATGGGCAGTTCTTC.

This clonotype counts as medium-sized. The chain employs TRBV6-5 and TRBJ1-6; D uncertain. CDR1 and CDR2 from the germline V gene are MNHEY and SVGAGI. Trimming took off 5 bases at V and 0 bases at J, with 2 bases between the two ends. This CDR3 is 13 amino acids long. The CDR3 is CASSVSYNSPLHF. The CDR3 DNA reads as TGTGCCAGCAGTGTCTCCTATAATTCACCCCTCCACTTT.

The V gene is TRBV12-3 or TRBV12-4, the J gene TRBJ2-1; maybe TRBD2 (5 bases). The CDR3 is 15 residues long. V lost 6 bases and J lost 9, with 21 bases in between. The CDR3 here is CASSLPVTSGLEQFF. The CDR3, as DNA: TGTGCCAGCAGCCTGCCCGTGACCAGCGGACTTGAGCAGTTCTTC.

This clonotype was found a few times. The chain combines TRBV11-2 with TRBJ2-1, with 7 bases identical to TRBD1. Losses at the gene ends were 5 bases for V and 6 bases for J; bases not matched to a gene: 7. The CDR3 is 14 residues long. The germline CDR1 and CDR2 sequences are SGHAT and FQNNGV. CDR3 nucleotide sequence: TGTGCCAGCAGCCACCGAGGGACAGCCAATGAGCAGTTCTTC. This sequence encodes CASSHRGTANEQFF.